This T cell receptor (beta chain) appears in the sequencing data of a study of cytomegalovirus exposure and HLA in healthy donors. The PCR used 60 Vbeta and 13 Jbeta primers. The method was immunoSEQ multiplex PCR; TCRdb's version includes in-frame clones alone and lacks a portion of them. Of approximately 150,000 clones in the sample, around 59% were seen once. Germline V gene lookup returns CDR1 SEHNR and CDR2 FQNEAQ (reference sequence). The V segment lost 3 bases and the J segment 5 bases; nucleotides outside the gene matches: 4. The CDR3 runs to 15 residues. This clone showed up just once. Healthy bone marrow donors formed the donor group.

The chain is built from TRBV7-9 and TRBJ2-5; TRBD2 matches at 12 bases. This clonotype was obtained from a male donor in good health and CMV-seronegative. The specimen was PBMCs. This CDR3 is CASSLTSGGLETQYF. DNA for the CDR3: TGTGCCAGCAGCTTGACTAGCGGGGGATTGGAGACCCAGTACTTC.